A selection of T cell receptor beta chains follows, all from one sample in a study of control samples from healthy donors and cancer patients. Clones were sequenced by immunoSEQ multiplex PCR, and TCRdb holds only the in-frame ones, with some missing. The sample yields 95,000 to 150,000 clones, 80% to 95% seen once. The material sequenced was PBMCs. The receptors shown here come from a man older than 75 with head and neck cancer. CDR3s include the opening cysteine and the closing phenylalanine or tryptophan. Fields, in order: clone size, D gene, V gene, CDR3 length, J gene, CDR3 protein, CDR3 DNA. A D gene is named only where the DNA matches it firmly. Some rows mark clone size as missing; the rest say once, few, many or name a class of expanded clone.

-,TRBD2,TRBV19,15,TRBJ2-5,CASSRGGSGQETQYF,TGTGCCAGTAGTAGGGGCGGGAGCGGCCAAGAGACCCAGTACTTC
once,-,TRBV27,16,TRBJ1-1,CASSFVSGALNTEAFF,TGTGCCAGCAGTTTCGTGTCAGGGGCCCTGAACACTGAAGCTTTCTTT
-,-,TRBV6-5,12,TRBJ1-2,CASTYLRDGYTF,TGTGCCAGCACCTACCTTAGGGATGGCTACACCTTC
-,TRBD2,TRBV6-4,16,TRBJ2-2,CASSVLAGGGTGELFF,TGTGCCAGCAGTGTCCTAGCGGGAGGCGGCACCGGGGAGCTGTTTTTT
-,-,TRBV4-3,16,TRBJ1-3,CASSQDWAGIGNTIYF,TGCGCCAGCAGCCAAGATTGGGCAGGGATTGGAAACACCATATATTTT
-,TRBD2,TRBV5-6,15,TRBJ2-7,CASSLGGGSLYEQYF,TGTGCCAGCAGCTTGGGCGGGGGGAGTCTCTACGAGCAGTACTTC
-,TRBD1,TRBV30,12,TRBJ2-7,CAWSGQGGRQYF,TGTGCCTGGAGTGGACAGGGGGGTCGGCAGTACTTC
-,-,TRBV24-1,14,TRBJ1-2,CATSDRRTDYGYTF,TGTGCCACCAGTGACCGCAGGACGGACTATGGCTACACCTTC
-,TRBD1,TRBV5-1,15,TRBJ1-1,CASSPGQGTNTEAFF,TGCGCCAGCAGCCCAGGACAGGGTACGAACACTGAAGCTTTCTTT
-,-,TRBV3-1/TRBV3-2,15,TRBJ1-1,CASSQEGGVWTEAFF,TGTGCCAGCAGCCAAGAGGGGGGAGTATGGACTGAAGCTTTCTTT
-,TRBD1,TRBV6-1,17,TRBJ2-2,CASSEGLGTGGFGELFF,TGTGCCAGCAGTGAAGGCTTAGGGACAGGGGGCTTCGGGGAGCTGTTTTTT
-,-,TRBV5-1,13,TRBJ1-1,CASSFYRDTEAFF,TGCGCCAGCAGCTTCTACCGGGACACTGAAGCTTTCTTT
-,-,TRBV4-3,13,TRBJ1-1,CASSQEIGLKAFF,TGCGCCAGCAGCCAAGAAATAGGACTCAAAGCTTTCTTT
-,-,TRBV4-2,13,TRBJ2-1,CASSRIAGGEQFF,TGTGCCAGCAGCCGGATCGCAGGAGGAGAGCAGTTCTTC
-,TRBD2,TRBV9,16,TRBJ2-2,CASSTQVAGGTGELFF,TGTGCCAGCAGCACCCAGGTAGCGGGAGGCACCGGGGAGCTGTTTTTT
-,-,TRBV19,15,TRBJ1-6,CASSTRGDLNSPLHF,TGTGCCAGTAGTACCCGGGGGGATCTTAATTCACCCCTCCACTTT
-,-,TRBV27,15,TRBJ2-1,CASSLDGGPYNEQFF,TGTGCCAGCAGTTTAGACGGGGGACCATACAATGAGCAGTTCTTC
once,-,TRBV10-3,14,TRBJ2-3,CAIMPHASTDTQYF,TGTGCCATCATGCCTCACGCTAGCACAGATACGCAGTATTTT
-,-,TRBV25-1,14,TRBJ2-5,CASTEWGIQETQYF,TGTGCCAGCACCGAATGGGGAATACAAGAGACCCAGTACTTC
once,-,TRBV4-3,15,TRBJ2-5,CASSQGRIFGETQYF,TGCGCCAGCAGCCAGGGGCGGATCTTTGGCGAGACCCAGTACTTC
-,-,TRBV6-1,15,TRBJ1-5,CASSQHQVPNQPQHF,TGTGCCAGCAGTCAACACCAGGTTCCCAATCAGCCCCAGCATTTT
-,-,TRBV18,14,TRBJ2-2,CASSSQPNTGELFF,TGTGCCAGCTCATCCCAGCCGAACACCGGGGAGCTGTTTTTT
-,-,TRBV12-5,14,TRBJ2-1,CASGLGNSYNEQFF,TGTGCTAGTGGTCTTGGTAACAGTTACAATGAGCAGTTCTTC
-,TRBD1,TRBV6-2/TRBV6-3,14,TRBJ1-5,CASSLDRPAQPQHF,TGTGCCAGCAGTTTGGACAGGCCTGCTCAGCCCCAGCATTTT
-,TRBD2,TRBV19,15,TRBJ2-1,CASSPRTSAVNEQFF,TGTGCCAGTAGTCCCCGGACTAGCGCGGTCAATGAGCAGTTCTTC
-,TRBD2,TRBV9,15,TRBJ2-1,CASSETSGSYNEQFF,TGTGCCAGCAGCGAGACTAGCGGGAGTTACAATGAGCAGTTCTTC
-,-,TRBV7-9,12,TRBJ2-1,CASSQGVGQQFF,TGTGCCAGCAGCCAAGGGGTGGGTCAGCAGTTCTTC
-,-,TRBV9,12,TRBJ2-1,CASSVDEYEQFF,TGTGCCAGCAGCGTAGACGAGTACGAGCAGTTCTTC
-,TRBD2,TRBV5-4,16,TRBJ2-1,CASSPTPSGRMNEQFF,TGTGCCAGCAGCCCCACCCCTAGCGGGAGGATGAATGAGCAGTTCTTC
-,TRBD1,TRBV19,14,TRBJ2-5,CASKGQGFQETQYF,TGTGCCAGTAAGGGACAGGGCTTCCAAGAGACCCAGTACTTC
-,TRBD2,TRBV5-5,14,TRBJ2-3,CASSLAAGADTQYF,TGTGCCAGCAGCTTGGCCGCGGGAGCAGATACGCAGTATTTT
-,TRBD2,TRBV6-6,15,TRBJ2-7,CASSYAPGLGYEQYF,TGTGCCAGCAGTTACGCCCCGGGACTAGGCTACGAGCAGTACTTC
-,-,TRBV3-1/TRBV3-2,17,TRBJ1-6,CASRSLATVSENSPLHF,TGTGCCAGCAGATCATTAGCGACAGTGAGTGAGAATTCACCCCTCCACTTT
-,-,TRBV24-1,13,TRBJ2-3,CATRGWGTDTQYF,TGTGCCACCAGGGGATGGGGCACAGATACGCAGTATTTT
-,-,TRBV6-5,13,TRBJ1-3,CASSTGTGNTIYF,TGTGCCAGCAGTACCGGGACAGGAAACACCATATATTTT
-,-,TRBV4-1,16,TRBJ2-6,CASSQRGGAGANVLTF,TGCGCCAGCAGCCAACGAGGGGGGGCTGGGGCCAACGTCCTGACTTTC
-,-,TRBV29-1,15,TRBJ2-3,CSVDLRPGDPDTQYF,TGCAGCGTTGACCTCCGCCCGGGGGACCCAGATACGCAGTATTTT
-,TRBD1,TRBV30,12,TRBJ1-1,CACDRGGTEAFF,TGTGCCTGCGACAGGGGTGGCACTGAAGCTTTCTTT
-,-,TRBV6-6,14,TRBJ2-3,CASSYHRSTDTQYF,TGTGCCAGCAGTTATCATCGGAGTACAGATACGCAGTATTTT
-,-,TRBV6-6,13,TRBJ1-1,CASSYSGVVVAFF,TGTGCCAGCAGTTACTCGGGGGTGGTTGTAGCTTTCTTT
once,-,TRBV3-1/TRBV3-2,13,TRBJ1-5,CASSPLRDQPQHF,TGTGCCAGCAGCCCCCTCCGGGATCAGCCCCAGCATTTT
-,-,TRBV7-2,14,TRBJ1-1,CASSLGGWGTEAFF,TGTGCCAGCAGCTTAGGTGGGTGGGGCACTGAAGCTTTCTTT
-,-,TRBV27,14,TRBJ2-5,CASSSLTAMETQYF,TGTGCCAGCAGTTCTTTGACAGCCATGGAAACCCAGTACTTC
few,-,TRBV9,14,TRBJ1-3,CASSVEGTGNTIYF,TGTGCCAGCAGCGTAGAGGGCACAGGAAACACCATATATTTT
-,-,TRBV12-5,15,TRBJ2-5,CASGLASEGSETQYF,TGTGCTAGTGGTTTGGCCTCCGAAGGGTCGGAGACCCAGTACTTC
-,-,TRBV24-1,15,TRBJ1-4,CATSDPGVIEEKLFF,TGTGCCACCAGTGATCCAGGGGTGATAGAGGAAAAACTGTTTTTT
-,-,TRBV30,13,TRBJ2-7,CAWSPGPEYEQYF,TGTGCCTGGAGTCCCGGGCCCGAATACGAGCAGTACTTC
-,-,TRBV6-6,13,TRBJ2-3,CATVWGGTDTQYF,TGTGCCACTGTGTGGGGTGGCACAGATACGCAGTATTTT
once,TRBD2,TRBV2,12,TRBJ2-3,CASGLAGAPQYF,TGTGCCAGCGGCCTAGCGGGAGCTCCGCAGTATTTT
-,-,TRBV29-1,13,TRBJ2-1,CSVRRELYNEQFF,TGCAGCGTTCGCAGAGAGCTTTACAATGAGCAGTTCTTC
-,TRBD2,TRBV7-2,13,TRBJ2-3,CASSRTSGYTQYF,TGTGCCAGCAGCCGAACTAGCGGGTATACGCAGTATTTT
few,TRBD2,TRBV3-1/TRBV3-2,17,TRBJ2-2,CASSQVALAGVPGELFF,TGTGCCAGCAGCCAAGTAGCACTAGCGGGAGTCCCCGGGGAGCTGTTTTTT
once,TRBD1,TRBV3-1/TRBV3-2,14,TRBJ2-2,CASRGQGFTGELFF,TGTGCCAGCAGGGGACAGGGCTTCACCGGGGAGCTGTTTTTT